These 15 T cell receptor beta chains share one sample of origin, sequenced in a study of blood T cell repertoires in COVID-19. Some clones are missing from TCRdb's copy, which holds only in-frame ones; the method was immunoSEQ multiplex PCR. In the table there are 150,000 to 200,000 clones, 74% of which are singletons. The sample was peripheral blood. These receptors were collected from an elderly woman with acute or convalescent COVID-19.

The chain has TRBV5-4 and TRBJ2-7, with 12 positions matching TRBD2. V lost 4 bases and J lost 2; bases outside the gene matches: 4. CDR1 and CDR2 from the germline V gene are SGHNT and YYREEE (reference sequence). The CDR3 extends over 15 amino acids. The CDR3 bases are TGTGCCAGCAGCCCGGGACTAGCGGGTACCTACGAGCAGTACTTC. It is translated as CASSPGLAGTYEQYF.

The chain employs TRBV10-2 and TRBJ2-3, with a weak D call TRBD2 (5 bases). This CDR3 is built from 16 residues. V was pared by 6 bases and J by 2 bases, with 18 bases between. The germline V gene encodes CDR1 WSHSY and CDR2 SAAADI. DNA for the CDR3: TGCGCCAGCAGGGGAGTGGCAGGCCAATTCACAGATACGCAGTATTTT. Its protein product is CASRGVAGQFTDTQYF.

The CDR3 DNA sequence: TGTGCCAGCAGTCGGGGGACTAGCGGGAGTTACGAGCAGTACTTC. Translation: CASSRGTSGSYEQYF. The chain recombines TRBV11-2 with TRBJ2-7; 14 positions agree with TRBD2. The CDR3 sequence is 15 residues long. The germline V gene has CDR1 SGHAT and CDR2 FQNNGV. The V gene end was trimmed by 6 bases and the J gene end by 4 bases; junction bases not matched to a gene: 5.

This chain connects TRBV28 to TRBJ2-5; 8 nucleotides line up with TRBD2. The trim removed 3 bases at V and 7 bases at J, leaving 4 bases unmatched. The CDR3 spans 13 residues. Germline values: CDR1 MDHEN, CDR2 SYDVKM. DNA for the CDR3: TGTGCCAGCAGTTTTTGGCTAGCGGGGACCCAGTACTTC. This codes for CASSFWLAGTQYF.

V is TRBV6-1 and J is TRBJ1-4, with D unclear. The CDR3 spans 14 residues. Germline values: CDR1 MNHNS, CDR2 SASEGT. V lost 3 bases, J lost 8 bases, and 13 bases lay in between. The CDR3 here is CASSEGRGREKLFF. CDR3 nucleotide sequence: TGTGCCAGCAGTGAGGGCAGAGGGAGGGAAAAACTGTTTTTT.

The chain recombines TRBV9 with TRBJ2-2; D remains ambiguous. Germline V lookup: CDR1 SGDLS, CDR2 YYNGEE. This CDR3 region has 13 residues. The germline V and J ends were trimmed by 0 bases and 6 bases, with 6 bases remaining between them. The CDR3 loop reads CASSVDHPGELFF. The CDR3 coding sequence is TGTGCCAGCAGCGTAGATCATCCCGGGGAGCTGTTTTTT.

The chain joins TRBV11-2 to TRBJ2-3; D unclear. The V end was cut by 2 bases, the J end by 3 bases, with 12 bases between. The CDR3 is 15 amino acids. Germline CDR1 is SGHAT and CDR2 is FQNNGV. Here the CDR3 DNA reads TGTGCCAGCAGCTTACCCGGTGCTCTGACAGATACGCAGTATTTT. Protein product: CASSLPGALTDTQYF.

The V and J genes are TRBV21-1 and TRBJ2-6; the table calls TRBD1, which could not be checked here. TRBV21-1 is classified as a pseudogene. The CDR3 runs 21 residues. DNA of the CDR3: TGTGCCAGCAGCAAGACCCGGGGACAGGGGGCCGTACCGGCTGGGGCCAACGTCCTGACTTTC. This translates into CASSKTRGQGAVPAGANVLTF.

The chain links TRBV5-1 to TRBJ2-6; tentatively, D is TRBD1 (6 bases). Per the germline V gene, CDR1 is SGHRS and CDR2 is YFSETQ. The CDR3 loop spans 17 amino acids. With 1 base removed from V and 0 bases from J, the gap between germline ends came to 11 bases. The CDR3 sequence is CASSLSTGISGANVLTF. The DNA of the CDR3 is TGCGCCAGCAGCTTGTCAACAGGGATCTCTGGGGCCAACGTCCTGACTTTC.

V and J are TRBV14 and TRBJ2-5; D may be TRBD2 (6 bases). Germline loops: CDR1 SGHDN, CDR2 FVKESK. V was shortened by 4 bases and J by 4 bases, with 10 bases between the two germline ends. The CDR3 contains 13 residues. The CDR3 is CASSPGLRETQYF. Here the CDR3 DNA reads TGTGCCAGCAGCCCAGGACTACGAGAGACCCAGTACTTC.

The rearrangement uses TRBV4-1 and TRBJ2-3, with 14 bases identical to TRBD2. Per germline, CDR1 MGHRA and CDR2 YSYEKL. V lost 0 bases to trimming and J lost 4 bases; unmatched junction nucleotides: 12. The CDR3 extends over 20 amino acids. The CDR3 sequence: CASSQDKTSGRAGSPDTQYF. CDR3 sequence (DNA): TGCGCCAGCAGCCAAGATAAGACTAGCGGGAGGGCCGGATCTCCAGATACGCAGTATTTT.

Only one count was recorded for this clone. The chain uses TRBV7-8 and TRBJ2-2, with 7 bases aligning to TRBD1. With V trimmed by 5 bases and J by 6 bases, 6 bases remained unmatched. Germline CDR1 is SGHVS and CDR2 is FQNEAQ. The CDR3 spans 14 residues. The CDR3 DNA reads TGTGCCAGCAGCAAGGGACAGTGGGCCGGGGAGCTGTTTTTT. Amino acids: CASSKGQWAGELFF.

V gene TRBV3-1 (or the pseudogene TRBV3-2) combines with J gene TRBJ2-1; D is unclear. The CDR3 is 14 amino acids. The V gene lost 8 bases and the J gene lost 7 bases, with 18 bases spanning the gap. The V gene's germline CDR1 is LGHDT and CDR2 YNNKEL (reference sequence). The CDR3 here is CASGRAAKKNEQFF. The DNA of the CDR3 is TGTGCCAGCGGCCGGGCCGCAAAGAAGAATGAGCAGTTCTTC.

The gene calls are TRBV5-8 and TRBJ1-2; D possibly corresponds to TRBD1 (6 bases). CDR1 is SGHTS, CDR2 YDEGEE, per germline. V was trimmed by 0 bases and J by 3 bases, leaving 12 bases between them. There are 15 residues in the CDR3. CDR3 residues: CASSLGRGWDYGYTF. CDR3 bases: TGTGCCAGCAGCTTGGGCAGGGGATGGGACTATGGCTACACCTTC. The variable domain in full, with the rest retrieved from reference TRBV5-8 and TRBJ1-2, is EAGVTQSPTHLIKTRGQQATLRCSPISGHTSVYWYQQALGLGLQFLLWYDEGEERNRGNFPPRFSGRQFPNYSSELNVNALELEDSALYLCASSLGRGWDYGYTFGSGTRLTVV.

The chain carries TRBV11-2 and TRBJ1-4, with a possible D match to TRBD1 (5 bases). CDR1 SGHAT and CDR2 FQNNGV come from the germline V gene. CDR3 length: 13 residues. Between the trimmed V and J ends, which lost 8 bases and 4 bases, there was a span of 11 bases. The CDR3 nucleotides read TGTGCCAGCCAAACAGGTTTTAATGAAAAACTGTTTTTT. Translated, it gives CASQTGFNEKLFF.